Here is one T cell receptor beta chain with its context. The entry originates in a study of blood T cell repertoires in COVID-19. As for the study in general: Samples of COVID-19 (acute and convalescent) were obtained from the United States, Italy and Spain.

Using immunoSEQ multiplex PCR, the repertoire was profiled, and TCRdb retains in-frame clones only, with some absent. The sample lists a few hundred thousand clones, around 89% occurring once. Participants were placed into cohorts based on the clinical history they reported. In Cohort 3, a recovered donor had either two negative PCRs, clearance, or symptom resolution. Sample: PBMCs or T cells enriched from blood (not recorded which). This clonotype was obtained from a woman between 18 and 29 years old who had recovered from COVID-19.

CDR3 DNA: TGTGCCAGCAGCGCGGGACTAGCGCTTTACGAGCAGTACTTC. Its translation is CASSAGLALYEQYF. The chain is built from TRBV7-2 and TRBJ2-7; TRBD2 agrees at 10 bases. V gave up 5 bases and J gave up 4 bases; unmatched junction bases: 5. The CDR3 totals 14 residues. Germline-derived CDR1 and CDR2 are SGHTA and FQGNSA.